The rows below give T cell receptor beta chains drawn from one sample of a study of T cells in Graves' hyperthyroidism and ophthalmopathy. TCRdb ran MiXCR on the multiplex PCR reads and lists one entry per CDR3 protein. The table lists a few hundred thousand distinct CDR3 sequences, 20% to 25% of them singletons, with more than 25% in the top ten. Sequenced sample: blood. The receptors here all came from a man younger than 35 with Graves' hyperthyroidism. Both conserved end residues are part of each CDR3. A D gene is named only where the DNA matches it firmly. Size values are once, few and many counts, or a class for expanded clones, and some rows have none.

many TRBJ2-5 TRBV5-5 NA TGTGCCAGCAGCCTCCTCGGCGACACCCAAGAGACCCAGTACTTC CASSLLGDTQETQYF
many TRBJ1-1 TRBV5-1 NA TGCGCCAGCAGCTTGCTTGGACACGTGAACACTGAAGCTTTCTTT CASSLLGHVNTEAFF
NA TRBJ1-5 TRBV9 NA TGTGCCAGCAGCCCGGGGGGAGCTAGCAATCAGCCCCAGCATTTT CASSPGGASNQPQHF
NA TRBJ1-1 TRBV28 TRBD1 TGTGCCAGCAGTTCTCCGGACAGGACCCGGGGCACTGAAGCTTTCTTT CASSSPDRTRGTEAFF
NA TRBJ2-5 TRBV12-3/TRBV12-4 NA TGTGCCAGCAGTTTTTGGGGGCGGCGGGAGACCCAGTACTTC CASSFWGRRETQYF
many TRBJ2-5 TRBV2 TRBD2 TGTGCCAGCGCTAGCGGGGAGACCCAGTACTTC CASASGETQYF
many TRBJ1-5 TRBV19 NA TGTGCCAGTAGTATACAGCACAATCAGCCCCAGCATTTT CASSIQHNQPQHF
many TRBJ1-3 TRBV11-1 NA TGTGCCAGCAGCTTCGGTCAGAACTTCGGCCCTGGAAACACCATATATTTT CASSFGQNFGPGNTIYF
many TRBJ1-1 TRBV6-1 NA TGTGCCAGCAGTGTCCGGCCCAATGAAGCTTTCTTT CASSVRPNEAFF
many TRBJ1-5 TRBV2 NA TGTGCCAGCAGTGACACTACTCAGCCCCAGCATTTT CASSDTTQPQHF
few TRBJ1-5 TRBV24-1 NA TGTGCCACCAGTGATTTCGGCTTCAATCAGCCCCAGCATTTT CATSDFGFNQPQHF
many TRBJ1-5 TRBV19 NA TGTGCCAGTAGTATAGACAGGGCAAGCAATCAGCCCCAGCATTTT CASSIDRASNQPQHF
many TRBJ2-2 TRBV10-3 NA TGTGCCATCAGTGAGGGTAGCGCGAACACCGGGGAGCTGTTTTTT CAISEGSANTGELFF
many TRBJ2-5 TRBV12-3/TRBV12-4 NA TGTGCCAGCACAACGAGGGCCGGGGAGACCCAGTACTTC CASTTRAGETQYF
many TRBJ2-7 TRBV11-2 NA TGTGCCAGCAGCTTAGTGGGGACGCCATACGAGCAGTACTTC CASSLVGTPYEQYF
many TRBJ2-5 TRBV30 NA TGTGCCTGGAGGGACCAAGAGACCCAGTACTTC CAWRDQETQYF
many TRBJ2-6 TRBV11-1 TRBD1 TGTGCCAGCAGCCACTACCGGGACAGGGGTCAGGGGGCCAACGTCCTGACTTTC CASSHYRDRGQGANVLTF
many TRBJ2-7 TRBV12-3/TRBV12-4 NA TGTGCCAGCAGTTTGGTTACTGGCGAGCAGTACTTC CASSLVTGEQYF
once TRBJ2-7 TRBV6-5 TRBD1 TGTGCCAGCAGTTACTCGGCCCCCGGGACAGTTTACTACGAGCAGTACTTC CASSYSAPGTVYYEQYF
many TRBJ2-7 TRBV11-2 TRBD1 TGTGCCAGCAGCTCGGGACAGGGGGGCTACGAGCAGTACTTC CASSSGQGGYEQYF
NA TRBJ2-3 TRBV12-3/TRBV12-4 NA TGTGCCAGCAGTCATGGACTAAAGCCAGATACGCAGTATTTT CASSHGLKPDTQYF
few TRBJ2-7 TRBV20-1 NA TGCAGTGCTAGAGATTCAGGGGTGAACTACGAGCAGTACTTC CSARDSGVNYEQYF
many TRBJ2-5 TRBV10-2 TRBD2 TGCGCCAGCAGTGAGGGCGGGGGGGCGGAAGAGACCCAGTACTTC CASSEGGGAEETQYF
many TRBJ2-2 TRBV19 TRBD1 TGTGCCAGTAGTATGACAGGGGTTTCGAACACCGGGGAGCTGTTTTTT CASSMTGVSNTGELFF
many TRBJ2-5 TRBV11-2 NA TGTGCCAGCAGTTTCACTTCGCAGGAGACCCAGTACTTC CASSFTSQETQYF
NA TRBJ1-1 TRBV6-1 NA TGTGCCAGCAGATGGACCCGGAAGAGGGACACTGAAGCTTTCTTT CASRWTRKRDTEAFF
many TRBJ1-1 TRBV30 NA TGTGCCTGGAGTCGGGATAGGGTAGGGTCCACTGAAGCTTTCTTT CAWSRDRVGSTEAFF
few TRBJ1-6 TRBV11-2 TRBD1 TGTGCCAGCAGCTCCCTCCCCGGGACAGGGTTTAGATCACCCCTCCACTTT CASSSLPGTGFRSPLHF
many TRBJ1-2 TRBV5-4 TRBD1 TGTGCCAGCAGCTCCGGACAGGGGCCTGCCTATGGCTACACCTTC CASSSGQGPAYGYTF
few TRBJ1-1 TRBV28 TRBD1 TGTGCCAGCAAGGTCCAGGGGGCGCGGAAAACGAACACTGAAGCTTTCTTT CASKVQGARKTNTEAFF
few TRBJ2-7 TRBV11-2 NA TGTGCCAGCAGCCACTCCCGGGACCCCAACGAGCAGTACTTC CASSHSRDPNEQYF
NA TRBJ1-5 TRBV20-1 NA TGCAGTGCTAGCCCCGGGAGGGGAAATCAGCCCCAGCATTTT CSASPGRGNQPQHF
many TRBJ1-2 TRBV10-3 NA TGTGCCATCAGTGGGGGACGGAACTATGGCTACACCTTC CAISGGRNYGYTF
many TRBJ1-1 TRBV6-1 TRBD1 TGTGCCACCCAGGGGGCTGAGAACACTGAAGCTTTCTTT CATQGAENTEAFF